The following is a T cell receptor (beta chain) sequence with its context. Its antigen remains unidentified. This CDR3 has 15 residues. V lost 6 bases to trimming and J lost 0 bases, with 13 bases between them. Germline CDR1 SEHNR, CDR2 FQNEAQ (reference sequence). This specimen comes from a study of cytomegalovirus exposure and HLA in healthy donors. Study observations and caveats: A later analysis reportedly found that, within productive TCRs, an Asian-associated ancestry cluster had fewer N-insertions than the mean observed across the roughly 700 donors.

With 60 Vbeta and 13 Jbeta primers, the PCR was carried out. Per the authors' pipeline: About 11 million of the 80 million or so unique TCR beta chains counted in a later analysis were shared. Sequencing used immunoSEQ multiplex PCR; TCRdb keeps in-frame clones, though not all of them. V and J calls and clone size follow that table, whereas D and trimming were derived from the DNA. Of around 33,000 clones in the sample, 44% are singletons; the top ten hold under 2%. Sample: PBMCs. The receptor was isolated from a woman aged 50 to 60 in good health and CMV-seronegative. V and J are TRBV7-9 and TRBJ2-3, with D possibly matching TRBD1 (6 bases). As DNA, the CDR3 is TGTGCCAGCAGAAGTATAGGGACAAGCACAGATACGCAGTATTTT. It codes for CASRSIGTSTDTQYF.